These T cell receptor beta chains were read from a single sample in a study of blood T cell repertoires in COVID-19. The assay was immunoSEQ multiplex PCR, and TCRdb's table has in-frame clones only and misses some. Of 400,000 or so clones in the sample, more than 75% were seen once. The specimen was peripheral blood. These receptors all come from a human donor in a cohort sampled during active COVID-19. Each CDR3 is given with its conserved first and last residue. The order of the fields is clone size, J gene, D gene, V gene, CDR3 DNA, CDR3 protein. The D gene is left open where the match is weak. Only some rows state a clone size, as once, few, many or a class for expanded clones.

>-|TRBJ2-5|-|TRBV30
TGTGCCTGGAGTATATCAGGGGATGTGACCCAGTACTTC
CAWSISGDVTQYF
>-|TRBJ1-2|-|TRBV7-9
TGTGCCAGCAGCGATACGGTCTTAAGCGGCAACTATGGCTACACCTTC
CASSDTVLSGNYGYTF
>-|TRBJ1-5|-|TRBV7-2
TGTGCCAGCAGCTTAGGGACAGCTTATAGCAATCAGCCCCAGCATTTT
CASSLGTAYSNQPQHF
>-|TRBJ2-7|-|TRBV7-8
TGTGCCAGCAGCTTAGCTGGGACAAGCTCGCACGAGCAGTACTTC
CASSLAGTSSHEQYF
>-|TRBJ2-5|-|TRBV7-2
TGTGCCAGCAGCTTCCCTGGGCGGGATGGCGGGGAGACCCAGTACTTC
CASSFPGRDGGETQYF
>-|TRBJ2-3|TRBD1|TRBV5-1
TGCGCCAGCGGGACAGGAGGCACAGATACGCAGTATTTT
CASGTGGTDTQYF
>few|TRBJ2-7|TRBD2|TRBV30
TGTGCCTGGAGTGTACGGGGGGTGAGGGAGCAGTACTTC
CAWSVRGVREQYF
>-|TRBJ2-4|-|TRBV4-2
TGTGCCAGCAGCCAAGAAAGCCCCAAAAACATTCAGTACTTC
CASSQESPKNIQYF
>few|TRBJ2-5|-|TRBV3-1/TRBV3-2
TGTGCCAGCAGCCAAGATAGACAGTTGGGGCAAGAGACCCAGTACTTC
CASSQDRQLGQETQYF
>-|TRBJ1-1|-|TRBV7-9
TGTGCCAGCAGCTTAGGGACAGTTAACACTGAAGCTTTCTTT
CASSLGTVNTEAFF
>-|TRBJ1-2|-|TRBV14
TGTGCCAGCAGCCAACTGGGAGTAGGCTATGGCTACACCTTC
CASSQLGVGYGYTF
>-|TRBJ2-7|TRBD1|TRBV5-1
TGCGCCAGCAGCAGGGGACAGGGTTCTGACGAGCAGTACTTC
CASSRGQGSDEQYF
>once|TRBJ1-2|TRBD1|TRBV19
TGTGCCAGTAGTAGCGACAGGGGCTATGGCTACACCTTC
CASSSDRGYGYTF
>-|TRBJ2-1|TRBD2|TRBV19
TGTGCCAGTAGTTCAATAGCGGGAGGAGGAAATGAGCAGTTCTTC
CASSSIAGGGNEQFF
>few|TRBJ2-7|-|TRBV5-1
TGCGCCAGCAGCATACGTACCGGGACAAGTTACGAGCAGTACTTC
CASSIRTGTSYEQYF
>-|TRBJ1-3|TRBD1|TRBV3-1/TRBV3-2
TGTGCCAGCAGCCAAGGACAGGGATCTACCTCTGGAAACACCATATATTTT
CASSQGQGSTSGNTIYF
>-|TRBJ2-7|-|TRBV11-2
TGTGCCAGCAGCTTACGTGCCGCGGTGTTAGCCTCCTACGAGCAGTACTTC
CASSLRAAVLASYEQYF
>-|TRBJ2-7|-|TRBV7-8
TGTGCCAGCAGCTTAGCGAGTTTTGTAACCTACGAGCAGTACTTC
CASSLASFVTYEQYF
>once|TRBJ2-1|-|TRBV2
TGTGCCAGCAGTGAAGAAGTAGCCACCTACAATGAGCAGTTCTTC
CASSEEVATYNEQFF
>-|TRBJ2-7|-|TRBV5-6
TGTGCCAGCAGCTTGCGAGCGGTAACAGAGCAGTACTTC
CASSLRAVTEQYF
>-|TRBJ2-3|-|TRBV19
TGTGCCAGTAGTAGCGTCGGAGATACGCAGTATTTT
CASSSVGDTQYF
>-|TRBJ2-5|-|TRBV5-4
TGTGCCAGCAGCTTGGGGCAGGGGACCCAGTACTTC
CASSLGQGTQYF
>-|TRBJ2-1|TRBD2|TRBV25-1
TGTGCCAGCAGCGCTCAAGGGGGGACTAGCCCATACAATGAGCAGTTCTTC
CASSAQGGTSPYNEQFF
>-|TRBJ1-3|-|TRBV6-5
TGTGCCAGCAGTTGGACACCCTCTGGAAACACCATATATTTT
CASSWTPSGNTIYF
>-|TRBJ2-4|-|TRBV28
TGTGCCAGCAAACAAGGGCAGGGTGGCAAAAACATTCAGTACTTC
CASKQGQGGKNIQYF
>-|TRBJ2-3|TRBD2|TRBV10-3
TGTGCCATAAGCGGGATCGATACGCAGTATTTT
CAISGIDTQYF